Presented here are 7 T cell receptor beta chains from one specimen sequenced in a study of T cell responses to AZD1222 COVID-19 vaccine (dated by TCRdb to the early 2020s). Library preparation used the immunoSEQ multiplex PCR assay. What TCRdb holds here is the immuneACCESS table cut down to in-frame rearrangements. Part of the clones is not present; checked against another copy, under half of the missing clones reflect an unresolved V gene, and the others are unexplained. The sample records some 150,000 clones, approximately 90% of which are singletons. Roughly 2.5% of the sample is held by the ten biggest clonotypes. This specimen's time point label, per the study, means: baseline before first vaccination. The sequenced sample was peripheral blood, obtained on day 0 of AZD1222 vaccination. These TCRs come from an adult in good health.

The chain recombines TRBV30 with TRBJ1-1; D gene ambiguous. The germline V and J ends were trimmed by 1 base and 9 bases, with 9 bases remaining between them. There are 11 residues in the CDR3. The germline gives CDR1 GTSNPN, CDR2 SVGIG (reference sequence). The CDR3 DNA sequence: TGTGCCTGGAGTGAACCAGACCAAGCTTTCTTT. This codes for CAWSEPDQAFF.

This rearrangement joins TRBV2 to TRBJ2-1, with TRBD1 matching over 8 bases. Germline V CDR1 and CDR2: SNHLY, FYNNEI. CDR3 length: 15 residues. After removal of 6 bases from V and 4 bases from J, the junction contained 8 bases not matched to a gene. The CDR3 sequence: CASSRDRGDYNEQFF. The DNA of the CDR3 is TGTGCCAGCAGCCGAGACAGGGGCGATTACAATGAGCAGTTCTTC.

The chain joins TRBV28 to TRBJ2-7; D is unclear. The V gene lost 7 bases and the J gene lost 2 bases, with 9 bases spanning the gap. This CDR3 contains 12 residues. Germline CDR1 reads MDHEN; CDR2 reads SYDVKM. The CDR3 loop is CASNVAAYEQYF. CDR3 nucleotides: TGTGCCAGCAACGTAGCTGCCTACGAGCAGTACTTC.

This clone was found once. The genes are TRBV6-1 and TRBJ2-2; D is perhaps TRBD1 (6 bases). Germline CDR1 reads MNHNS; CDR2 reads SASEGT. The CDR3 consists of 18 residues. V lost 0 bases and J 0 bases, leaving 14 bases between the germline ends. DNA of the CDR3: TGTGCCAGCAGTGAAGCTTTGGGACATCAAGCGAACACCGGGGAGCTGTTTTTT. Translated, it gives CASSEALGHQANTGELFF.

The rearrangement joins TRBV2 to TRBJ2-2; D gene ambiguous. Trimming pared 7 bases from V and 1 base from J, leaving 16 bases between. Germline CDR1 reads SNHLY; CDR2 reads FYNNEI. The CDR3 extends over 16 amino acids. The CDR3 DNA follows: TGTGCCAGCACCACCCTTGGGGTAGGGAACACCGGGGAGCTGTTTTTT. Amino acid sequence: CASTTLGVGNTGELFF.

This clone was detected once. The chain is built from TRBV5-1 and TRBJ1-1; D unclear. Trimming left V 0 bases short and J 1 base short, with 7 bases between. The germline CDR1 and CDR2 sequences are SGHRS and YFSETQ. The CDR3 totals 14 residues. The CDR3 nucleotides are TGCGCCAGCAGCTTGGAGGTTTCGAACACTGAAGCTTTCTTT. This gives the protein CASSLEVSNTEAFF.

J is TRBJ1-4 and V is TRBV5-1; TRBD1 matches 8 bases. This CDR3 is 14 amino acids long. V trimming: 4 bases; J trimming: 5 bases; junction bases outside the gene matches: 4. The germline gives CDR1 SGHRS, CDR2 YFSETQ. CDR3 sequence reads: CASSTDRGNEKLFF. As DNA, the CDR3 is TGCGCCAGCAGCACCGACAGGGGCAATGAAAAACTGTTTTTT. The full variable domain, its missing parts supplied by reference TRBV5-1 and TRBJ1-4, is KAGVTQTPRYLIKTRGQQVTLSCSPISGHRSVSWYQQTPGQGLQFLFEYFSETQRNKGNFPGRFSGRQFSNSRSEMNVSTLELGDSALYLCASSTDRGNEKLFFGSGTQLSVL.